What follows describes a single TCR beta chain. Study processing details: Estimated nucleated cell counts came from reference gene primer amplification. Some clones are missing from TCRdb's copy, which holds only in-frame ones; the method was immunoSEQ multiplex PCR. The V and J calls and clone size are taken from that table; D and trimming were inferred from the DNA. The table has roughly 350,000 clones, 92% seen once; the top ten hold under 20%. V lost 6 bases to trimming and J lost 2 bases; unmatched junction nucleotides: 1. Per germline, CDR1 LNHDA and CDR2 SQIVND (reference sequence). The CDR3 is 13 residues long. This entry is derived from a study of blood T cell repertoires in COVID-19. Study-wide context: Nucleic acid was either cDNA or gDNA, and it came from T cells, B-cell-depleted T cells, or PBMCs.

For recovered donors of Cohort 3, there were two negative PCRs, clearance, or symptom resolution. This receptor was obtained from a woman in her thirties who had recovered from COVID-19. What was sequenced was PBMCs or T cells enriched from blood (not recorded which). J is TRBJ2-7 and V is TRBV19; 10 nucleotides align to TRBD2. In DNA, the CDR3 is TGTGCCAGTAGACTAGCGGGAACCTACGAGCAGTACTTC. Residues: CASRLAGTYEQYF.